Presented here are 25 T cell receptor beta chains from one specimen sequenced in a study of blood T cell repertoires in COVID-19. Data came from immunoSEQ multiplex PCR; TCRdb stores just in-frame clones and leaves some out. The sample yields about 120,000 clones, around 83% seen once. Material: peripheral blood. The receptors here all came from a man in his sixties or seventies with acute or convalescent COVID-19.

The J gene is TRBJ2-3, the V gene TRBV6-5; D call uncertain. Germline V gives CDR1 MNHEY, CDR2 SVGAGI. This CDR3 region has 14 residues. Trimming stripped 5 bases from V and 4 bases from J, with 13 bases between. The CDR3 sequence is CASSQTHAADTQYF. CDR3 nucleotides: TGTGCCAGCAGTCAGACGCACGCGGCAGATACGCAGTATTTT.

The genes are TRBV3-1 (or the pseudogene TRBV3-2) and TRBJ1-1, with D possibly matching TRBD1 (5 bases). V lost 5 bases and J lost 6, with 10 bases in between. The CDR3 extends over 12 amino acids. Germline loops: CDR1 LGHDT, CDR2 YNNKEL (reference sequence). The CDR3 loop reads CASSSWGAEAFF. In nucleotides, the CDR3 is TGTGCCAGCAGCTCGTGGGGGGCTGAAGCTTTCTTT.

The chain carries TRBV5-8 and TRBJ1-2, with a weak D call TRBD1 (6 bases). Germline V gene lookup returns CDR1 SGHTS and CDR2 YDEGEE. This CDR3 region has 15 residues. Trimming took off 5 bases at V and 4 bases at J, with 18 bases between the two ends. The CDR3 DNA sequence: TGTGCCAGCAGGCCTCTAAGGGGGATGGGCTATGGCTACACCTTC. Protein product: CASRPLRGMGYGYTF.

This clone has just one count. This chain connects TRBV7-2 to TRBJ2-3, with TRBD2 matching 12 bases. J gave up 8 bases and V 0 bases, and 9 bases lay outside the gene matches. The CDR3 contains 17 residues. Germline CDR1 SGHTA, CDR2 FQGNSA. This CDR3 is CASSLAPTSGSGGTQYF. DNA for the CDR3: TGTGCCAGCAGCTTAGCCCCGACTAGCGGGAGCGGTGGTACGCAGTATTTT.

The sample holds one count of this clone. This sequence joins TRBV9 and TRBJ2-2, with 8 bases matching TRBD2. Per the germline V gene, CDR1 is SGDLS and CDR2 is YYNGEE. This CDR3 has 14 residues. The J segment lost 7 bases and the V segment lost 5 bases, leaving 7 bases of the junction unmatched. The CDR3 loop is CASRLGGAGGELFF. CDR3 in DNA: TGTGCCAGCAGACTCGGGGGGGCTGGCGGGGAGCTGTTTTTT.

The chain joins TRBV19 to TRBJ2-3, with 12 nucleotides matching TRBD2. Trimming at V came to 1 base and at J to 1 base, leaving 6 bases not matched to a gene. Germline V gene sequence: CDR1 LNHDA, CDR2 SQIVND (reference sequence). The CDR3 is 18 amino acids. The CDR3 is CASSIGRLAGARTDTQYF. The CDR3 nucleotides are TGTGCCAGTAGTATAGGGCGACTAGCGGGGGCTCGCACAGATACGCAGTATTTT.

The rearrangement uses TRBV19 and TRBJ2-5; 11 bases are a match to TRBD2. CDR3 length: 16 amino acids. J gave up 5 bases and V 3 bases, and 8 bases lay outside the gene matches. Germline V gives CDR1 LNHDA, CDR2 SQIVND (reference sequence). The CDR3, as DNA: TGTGCCAGTAGTATTGTCCCCGGGACTAGCGGCGAGACCCAGTACTTC. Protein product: CASSIVPGTSGETQYF. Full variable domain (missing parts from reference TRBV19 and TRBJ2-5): DGGITQSPKYLFRKEGQNVTLSCEQNLNHDAMYWYRQDPGQGLRLIYYSQIVNDFQKGDIAEGYSVSREKKESFPLTVTSAQKNPTAFYLCASSIVPGTSGETQYFGPGTRLLVL.

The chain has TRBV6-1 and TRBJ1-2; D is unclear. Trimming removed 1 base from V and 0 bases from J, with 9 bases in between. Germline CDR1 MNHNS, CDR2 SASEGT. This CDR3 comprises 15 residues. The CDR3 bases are TGTGCCAGCAGTGAAGGTGGCTCTTCTAACTATGGCTACACCTTC. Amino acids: CASSEGGSSNYGYTF.

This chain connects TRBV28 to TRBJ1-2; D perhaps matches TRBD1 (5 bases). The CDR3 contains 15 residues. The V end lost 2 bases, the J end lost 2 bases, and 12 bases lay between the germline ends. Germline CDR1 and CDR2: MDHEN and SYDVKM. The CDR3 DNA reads TGTGCCAGCAGTTTACCGGGGGGGGGAAACTATGGCTACACCTTC. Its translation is CASSLPGGGNYGYTF.

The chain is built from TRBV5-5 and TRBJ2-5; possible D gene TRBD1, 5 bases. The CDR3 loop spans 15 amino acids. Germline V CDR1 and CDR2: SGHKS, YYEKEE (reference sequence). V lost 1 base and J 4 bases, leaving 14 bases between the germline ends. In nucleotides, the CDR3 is TGTGCCAGCAGCTTGTATCTGGGGCTAGGAGAGACCCAGTACTTC. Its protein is CASSLYLGLGETQYF.

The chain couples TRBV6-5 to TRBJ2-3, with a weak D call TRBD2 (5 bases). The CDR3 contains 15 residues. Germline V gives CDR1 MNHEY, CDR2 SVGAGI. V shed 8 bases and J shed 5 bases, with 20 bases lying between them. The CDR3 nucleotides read TGTGCCAGCGCCCGAGAAACGACTAAAATAGATACGCAGTATTTT. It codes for CASARETTKIDTQYF.

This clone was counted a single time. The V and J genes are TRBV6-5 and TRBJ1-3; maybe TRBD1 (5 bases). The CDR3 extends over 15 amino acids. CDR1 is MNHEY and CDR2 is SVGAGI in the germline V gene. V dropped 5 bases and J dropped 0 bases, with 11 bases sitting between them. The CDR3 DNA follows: TGTGCCAGCAGTCCGACAGACAACTCTGGAAACACCATATATTTT. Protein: CASSPTDNSGNTIYF.

The CDR3 spells CASSLSQGSETQYF. CDR3 DNA: TGCGCCAGCAGCTTGAGCCAGGGGTCTGAGACCCAGTACTTC. This chain links TRBV5-1 with TRBJ2-5, with D possibly TRBD1 on 6 matching bases. The CDR3 has 14 residues. Trimming stripped 1 base from V and 5 bases from J, with 12 bases between. In germline, CDR1 is SGHRS, CDR2 YFSETQ.

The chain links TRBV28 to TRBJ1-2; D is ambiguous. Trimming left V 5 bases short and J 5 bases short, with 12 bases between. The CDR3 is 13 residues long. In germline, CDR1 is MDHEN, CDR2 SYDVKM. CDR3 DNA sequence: TGTGCCAGCAGTAGAACAGACCTTTATGGCTACACCTTC. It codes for CASSRTDLYGYTF.

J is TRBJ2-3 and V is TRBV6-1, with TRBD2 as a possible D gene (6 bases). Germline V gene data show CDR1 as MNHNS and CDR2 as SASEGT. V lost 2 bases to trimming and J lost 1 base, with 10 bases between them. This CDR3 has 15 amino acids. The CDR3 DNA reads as TGTGCCAGCAGTGAACCCGGGGGAGGCACAGATACGCAGTATTTT. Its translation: CASSEPGGGTDTQYF.

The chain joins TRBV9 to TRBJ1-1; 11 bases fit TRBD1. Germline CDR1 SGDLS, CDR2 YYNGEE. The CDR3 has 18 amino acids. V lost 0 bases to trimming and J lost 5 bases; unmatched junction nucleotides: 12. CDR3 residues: CASSVVPPPGQGVTEAFF. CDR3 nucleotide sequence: TGTGCCAGCAGCGTAGTGCCCCCTCCGGGACAGGGGGTTACTGAAGCTTTCTTT.

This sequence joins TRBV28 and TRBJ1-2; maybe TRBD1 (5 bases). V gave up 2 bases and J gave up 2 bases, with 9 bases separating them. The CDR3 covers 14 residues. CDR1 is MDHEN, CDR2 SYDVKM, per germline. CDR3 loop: CASSLGGGNYGYTF. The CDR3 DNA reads TGTGCCAGCAGTTTAGGGGGGGGAAACTATGGCTACACCTTC.

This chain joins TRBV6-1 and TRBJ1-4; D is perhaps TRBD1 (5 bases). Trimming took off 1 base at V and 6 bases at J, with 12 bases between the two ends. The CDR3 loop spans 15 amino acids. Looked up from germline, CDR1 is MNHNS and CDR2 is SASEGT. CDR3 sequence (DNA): TGTGCCAGCAGTGAAGAGGGCAGGGTTCATGAAAAACTGTTTTTT. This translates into CASSEEGRVHEKLFF.

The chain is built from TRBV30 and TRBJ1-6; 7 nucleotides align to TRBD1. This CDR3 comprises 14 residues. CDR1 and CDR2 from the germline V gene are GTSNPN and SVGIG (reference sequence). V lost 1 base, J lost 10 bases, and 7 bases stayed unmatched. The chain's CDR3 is CAWSAGDSYSPLHF. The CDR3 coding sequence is TGTGCCTGGAGTGCGGGGGACAGTTACTCACCCCTCCACTTT.

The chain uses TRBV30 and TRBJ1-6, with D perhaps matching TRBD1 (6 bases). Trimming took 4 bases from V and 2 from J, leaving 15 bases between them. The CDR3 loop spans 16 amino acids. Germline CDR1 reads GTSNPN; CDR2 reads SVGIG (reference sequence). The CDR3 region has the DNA TGTGCCTGGACTCAACAGGGAAATACCTATAATTCACCCCTCCACTTT. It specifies CAWTQQGNTYNSPLHF.

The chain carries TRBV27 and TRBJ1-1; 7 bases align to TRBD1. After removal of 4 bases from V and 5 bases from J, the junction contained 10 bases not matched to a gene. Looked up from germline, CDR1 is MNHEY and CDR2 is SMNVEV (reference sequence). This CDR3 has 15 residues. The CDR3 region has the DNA TGTGCCAGCAGTTCATTACAGGGCAGGGGGACTGAAGCTTTCTTT. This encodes CASSSLQGRGTEAFF.

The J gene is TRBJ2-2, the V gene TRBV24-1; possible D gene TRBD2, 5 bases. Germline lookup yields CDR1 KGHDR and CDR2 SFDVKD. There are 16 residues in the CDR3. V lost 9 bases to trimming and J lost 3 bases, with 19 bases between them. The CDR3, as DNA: TGTGCCACCTCCCGTCAGGCCACGGGATACACCGGGGAGCTGTTTTTT. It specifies CATSRQATGYTGELFF.

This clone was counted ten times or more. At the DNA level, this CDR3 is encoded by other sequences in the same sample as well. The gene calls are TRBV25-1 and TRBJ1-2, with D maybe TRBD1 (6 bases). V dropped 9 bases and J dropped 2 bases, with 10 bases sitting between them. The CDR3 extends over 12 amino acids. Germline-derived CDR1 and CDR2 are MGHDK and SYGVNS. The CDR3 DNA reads TGTGCCAGTACCGGACAGAACTATGGCTACACCTTC. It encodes CASTGQNYGYTF.

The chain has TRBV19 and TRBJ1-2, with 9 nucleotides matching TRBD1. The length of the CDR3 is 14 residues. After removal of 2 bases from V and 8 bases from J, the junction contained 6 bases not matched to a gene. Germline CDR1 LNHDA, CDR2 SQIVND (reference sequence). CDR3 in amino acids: CASSIPGTGRGYTF. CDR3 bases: TGTGCCAGTAGTATACCCGGGACAGGGAGAGGCTACACCTTC.

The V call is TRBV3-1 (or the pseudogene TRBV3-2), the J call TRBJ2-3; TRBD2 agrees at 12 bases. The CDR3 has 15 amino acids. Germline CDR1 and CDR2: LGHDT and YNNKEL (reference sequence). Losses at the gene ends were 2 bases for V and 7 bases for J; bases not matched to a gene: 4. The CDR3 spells CASSQLAGGPYTQYF. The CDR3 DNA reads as TGTGCCAGCAGCCAACTAGCGGGAGGGCCTTATACGCAGTATTTT.